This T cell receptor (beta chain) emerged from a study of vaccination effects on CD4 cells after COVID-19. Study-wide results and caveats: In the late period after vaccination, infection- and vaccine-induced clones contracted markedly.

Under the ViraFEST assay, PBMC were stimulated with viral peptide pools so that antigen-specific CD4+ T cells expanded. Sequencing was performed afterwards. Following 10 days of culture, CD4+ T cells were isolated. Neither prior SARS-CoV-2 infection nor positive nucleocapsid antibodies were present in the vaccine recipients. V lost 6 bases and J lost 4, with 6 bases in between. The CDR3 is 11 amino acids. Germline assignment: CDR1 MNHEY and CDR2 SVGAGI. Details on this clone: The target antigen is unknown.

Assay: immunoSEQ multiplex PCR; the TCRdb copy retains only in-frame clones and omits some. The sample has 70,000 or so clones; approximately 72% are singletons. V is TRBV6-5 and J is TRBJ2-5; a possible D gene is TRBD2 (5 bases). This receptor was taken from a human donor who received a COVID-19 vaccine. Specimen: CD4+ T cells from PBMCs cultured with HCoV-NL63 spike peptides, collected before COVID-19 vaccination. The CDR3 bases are TGTGCCAGCAGGGGGAGAGAGACCCAGTACTTC. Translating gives CASRGRETQYF.